The 30 T cell receptor beta chains below all came from one sample that was sequenced in a study of cytomegalovirus exposure and HLA in healthy donors. PCR employed 60 Vbeta and 13 Jbeta primers. TCRdb's copy holds only in-frame clones and misses some; the assay was immunoSEQ multiplex PCR. The repertoire holds about 230,000 clones, with roughly 84% as singletons. What was sequenced was PBMCs. The source of these receptors is a human donor in good health.

The chain recombines TRBV19 with TRBJ2-7; the match to TRBD1 covers 9 bases. This CDR3 comprises 17 residues. Germline V gene data show CDR1 as LNHDA and CDR2 as SQIVND (reference sequence). J gave up 4 bases and V 5 bases, and 15 bases lay outside the gene matches. CDR3 DNA: TGTGCCAGTAGTTTTGGGACAGGGACAGGCAACCGTTACGAGCAGTACTTC. Translated: CASSFGTGTGNRYEQYF.

This clone occurred once. V gene TRBV5-4 combines with J gene TRBJ1-3; 7 nucleotides align to TRBD1. CDR3 length: 17 amino acids. Germline V gene lookup returns CDR1 SGHNT and CDR2 YYREEE (reference sequence). V trimming: 10 bases; J trimming: 4 bases; junction bases outside the gene matches: 20. The CDR3 sequence is CAVQGSGSLRGGNTIYF. In DNA form, the CDR3 reads TGTGCCGTACAGGGGAGCGGGAGTCTCCGTGGGGGAAACACCATATATTTT. The entire variable domain, with the rest obtained from reference TRBV5-4 and TRBJ1-3, is as follows: ETGVTQSPTHLIKTRGQQVTLRCSSQSGHNTVSWYQQALGQGPQFIFQYYREEENGRGNFPPRFSGLQFPNYSSELNVNALELDDSALYLCAVQGSGSLRGGNTIYFGEGSWLTVV.

CDR3 sequence reads: CASSMDRGRNQPQHF. DNA for the CDR3: TGTGCCAGTAGTATGGACAGGGGGCGCAATCAGCCCCAGCATTTT. V and J are TRBV19 and TRBJ1-5, with 11 bases that match TRBD1. The CDR3 extends over 15 amino acids. The V segment lost 3 bases and the J segment 2 bases; nucleotides outside the gene matches: 0. Germline assignment: CDR1 LNHDA and CDR2 SQIVND (reference sequence).

The gene calls are TRBV1 and TRBJ2-5; no check of the table's D call, TRBD2, against the DNA was made. TRBV1 is described as a pseudogene. The CDR3 loop spans 14 amino acids. The CDR3 sequence: CTSSQREYQETQYF. The CDR3 coding sequence is TGCACCAGCAGCCAGAGGGAGTACCAAGAGACCCAGTACTTC.

The J gene is TRBJ2-2, the V gene TRBV7-3; maybe TRBD2 (6 bases). V lost 2 bases to trimming and J lost 0 bases, with 10 bases between them. Germline loops: CDR1 SGHTA, CDR2 FQGTGA. CDR3 length: 16 residues. This chain's CDR3 is CASSLLGTPNTGELFF. The CDR3 DNA is TGTGCCAGCAGCTTACTAGGGACTCCGAACACCGGGGAGCTGTTTTTT.

The table lists this clone with a count of one. The chain is built from TRBV18 and TRBJ1-1; D possibly corresponds to TRBD1 (5 bases). CDR3 size: 16 residues. V gave up 3 bases and J gave up 0 bases, with 14 bases separating them. Germline CDR1 is KGHSH and CDR2 is LQKENI. Here the CDR3 DNA reads TGTGCCAGCTCACCCGCGGCGGGACGGGTGAACACTGAAGCTTTCTTT. Amino acid sequence: CASSPAAGRVNTEAFF.

V usage is TRBV15 and J usage is TRBJ1-5; no firm D call. Trimming removed 0 bases from V and 6 bases from J, with 18 bases in between. CDR1 is LNHNV, CDR2 YYDKDF, per germline (reference sequence). The CDR3 is made up of 17 amino acids. CDR3 coding DNA: TGTGCCACCAGCAGAGATTTTGCGGGATATAACAGTCAGCCCCAGCATTTT. It is translated as CATSRDFAGYNSQPQHF.

This chain connects TRBV7-9 to TRBJ1-5; 10 nucleotides agree with TRBD1. CDR1 is SEHNR, CDR2 FQNEAQ, per germline (reference sequence). V was pared by 0 bases and J by 7 bases, with 3 bases of the junction left unmatched. CDR3 length: 15 amino acids. The CDR3 reads CASSLAGTGDQPQHF. The CDR3 DNA reads TGTGCCAGCAGCTTAGCGGGGACAGGGGACCAGCCCCAGCATTTT.

The chain combines TRBV19 with TRBJ2-7, with D possibly TRBD2 on 6 matching bases. Germline lookup yields CDR1 LNHDA and CDR2 SQIVND (reference sequence). Trimming removed 4 bases from V and 3 bases from J, with 16 bases in between. The CDR3 covers 15 residues. The CDR3 here is CASSRGVSGNYEQYF. The CDR3 nucleotides are TGTGCCAGTAGTAGAGGCGTTAGCGGTAACTACGAGCAGTACTTC.

The V and J genes are TRBV19 and TRBJ2-1; D is perhaps TRBD2 (5 bases). Trimming stripped 10 bases from V and 0 bases from J, with 13 bases between. Looked up from germline, CDR1 is LNHDA and CDR2 is SQIVND (reference sequence). This CDR3 spans 14 amino acids. CDR3 coding DNA: TGTGCCACCTCTCAGGACTTCTCCTACAATGAGCAGTTCTTC. It codes for CATSQDFSYNEQFF.

The J gene is TRBJ1-3, the V gene TRBV5-4, with D hard to call. The germline V gene has CDR1 SGHNT and CDR2 YYREEE (reference sequence). This CDR3 has 16 residues. Trimming took off 5 bases at V and 0 bases at J, with 15 bases between the two ends. CDR3 in amino acids: CASRSNPGPSGNTIYF. The CDR3, as DNA: TGTGCCAGCAGGTCGAATCCAGGCCCCTCTGGAAACACCATATATTTT. Drawing the rest from reference TRBV5-4 and TRBJ1-3, the complete variable domain is ETGVTQSPTHLIKTRGQQVTLRCSSQSGHNTVSWYQQALGQGPQFIFQYYREEENGRGNFPPRFSGLQFPNYSSELNVNALELDDSALYLCASRSNPGPSGNTIYFGEGSWLTVV.

Note on this clone: The junction departs from germline at one end; a sequencing error may be responsible. This chain connects TRBV28 to TRBJ2-4; the D is unclear. CDR3 size: 10 residues. CDR1 and CDR2 (germline): MDHEN, SYDVKM. The CDR3 is CASARNIQYF. DNA for the CDR3: TGTGCCAGCGCCAGAAACATTCAGTACTTC.

The J gene is TRBJ1-5, the V gene TRBV15, with D possibly being TRBD1 (6 bases). V gave up 4 bases and J gave up 5 bases, with 12 bases separating them. Germline CDR1 LNHNV, CDR2 YYDKDF (reference sequence). This CDR3 spans 14 amino acids. For the CDR3, the DNA is TGTGCCACCAGCACGAAAGGGGGAGATCAGCCCCAGCATTTT. Protein sequence: CATSTKGGDQPQHF.

This chain connects TRBV7-2 to TRBJ2-3, with 10 nucleotides matching TRBD2. The CDR3 loop spans 16 amino acids. The V gene end was trimmed by 2 bases and the J gene end by 1 base; junction bases not matched to a gene: 3. Germline V gene lookup returns CDR1 SGHTA and CDR2 FQGNSA. DNA of the CDR3: TGTGCCAGCAGCTTACGTCTAGCGGGAGGCACAGATACGCAGTATTTT. Residues: CASSLRLAGGTDTQYF. Based on the CDR3 plus reference TRBV7-2 and TRBJ2-3, the full variable domain is GAGVSQSPSNKVTEKGKDVELRCDPISGHTALYWYRQSLGQGLEFLIYFQGNSAPDKSGLPSDRFSAERTGGSVSTLTIQRTQQEDSAVYLCASSLRLAGGTDTQYFGPGTRLTVL.

The rearrangement joins TRBV29-1 to TRBJ2-1; 11 bases match TRBD2. Per germline, CDR1 SQVTM and CDR2 ANQGSEA. V lost 4 bases, J lost 4 bases, and 9 bases stayed unmatched. The CDR3 runs to 16 residues. This CDR3 reads CSVVRSLAGVYNEQFF. The CDR3 DNA reads TGCAGCGTTGTTCGGTCACTAGCGGGGGTTTACAATGAGCAGTTCTTC.

This clone was seen once. The rearrangement joins TRBV6-1 to TRBJ1-5; no clear D. The V and J ends lost 4 bases and 2 bases respectively, with 9 bases between them. Germline CDR1 MNHNS, CDR2 SASEGT. The CDR3 loop spans 14 amino acids. For the CDR3, the DNA is TGTGCCAGCAGTGTTTTTTCTGGCAATCAGCCCCAGCATTTT. Encoded protein: CASSVFSGNQPQHF.

The chain joins TRBV7-2 to TRBJ1-2, with a weak D call TRBD1 (6 bases). Germline V gives CDR1 SGHTA, CDR2 FQGNSA. The CDR3 is 16 amino acids. V was cut by 5 bases and J by 0 bases, with 16 bases left in between. CDR3 coding DNA: TGTGCCAGCAGCCCACGGGGGGCAGAATCTAACTATGGCTACACCTTC. It is translated as CASSPRGAESNYGYTF.

The chain carries TRBV29-1 and TRBJ2-2, with D uncertain. V lost 3 bases to trimming and J lost 2 bases, with 10 bases between them. The CDR3 is made up of 14 amino acids. Looked up from germline, CDR1 is SQVTM and CDR2 is ANQGSEA. DNA of the CDR3: TGCAGCGTTGAGCTGGGCTTCAACACCGGGGAGCTGTTTTTT. Its translation: CSVELGFNTGELFF.

The gene calls are TRBV12-5 and TRBJ2-3, with 7 bases fitting TRBD2. The CDR3 extends over 16 amino acids. From germline, CDR1 is LGHNT and CDR2 FRNRAP. V lost 0 bases, J lost 3 bases, and 6 bases stayed unmatched. This chain's CDR3 is CASGLVLGGPTDTQYF. CDR3 nucleotide sequence: TGTGCTAGTGGTTTGGTATTGGGAGGGCCGACAGATACGCAGTATTTT.

The chain employs TRBV4-2 and TRBJ2-7, with a tentative D call TRBD1 (6 bases). The V gene lost 1 base and the J gene lost 2 bases, with 15 bases spanning the gap. The germline CDR1 and CDR2 sequences are LGHNA and YNFKEQ. The CDR3 extends over 16 amino acids. The CDR3 region is CASSQVEWGPPYEQYF. The CDR3 bases are TGTGCCAGCAGCCAAGTCGAATGGGGGCCCCCCTACGAGCAGTACTTC.

This chain uses TRBV7-2 with TRBJ2-7; 9 bases line up with TRBD1. This CDR3 region has 16 residues. J lost 4 bases, V lost 1 base, and 8 bases had no gene match. Germline loops: CDR1 SGHTA, CDR2 FQGNSA. The CDR3 spells CASSLDSGTGFYEQYF. In DNA, the CDR3 is TGTGCCAGCAGCTTAGACTCCGGGACAGGGTTTTACGAGCAGTACTTC.

CDR3 nucleotide sequence: TGTGCCAGCAGTCGACAGGAGTTACAGAACTATGGCTACACCTTC. This codes for CASSRQELQNYGYTF. The genes are TRBV6-5 and TRBJ1-2; D might be TRBD1 (6 bases). Germline V lookup: CDR1 MNHEY, CDR2 SVGAGI. The CDR3 sequence is 15 residues long. V lost 5 bases and J lost 2, with 15 bases in between.

This clone was detected a few times. The chain couples TRBV6-5 to TRBJ1-1, with TRBD1 matching 8 bases. The CDR3 loop spans 15 amino acids. The V segment lost 6 bases and the J segment 5 bases; nucleotides outside the gene matches: 11. CDR1 is MNHEY and CDR2 is SVGAGI in the germline V gene. The CDR3 sequence is CASSRQGRGRTEAFF. CDR3 nucleotide sequence: TGTGCCAGCAGCAGACAGGGGAGGGGTAGGACTGAAGCTTTCTTT.

The gene calls are TRBV28 and TRBJ1-2, with a tentative D call TRBD1 (6 bases). The CDR3 runs to 14 residues. Per the germline V gene, CDR1 is MDHEN and CDR2 is SYDVKM. Trimming left V 3 bases short and J 5 bases short, with 13 bases between. DNA of the CDR3: TGTGCCAGCAGTTTCTCAGGGGCGAGGTATGGCTACACCTTC. Translated, it gives CASSFSGARYGYTF.

The chain recombines TRBV6-1 with TRBJ1-2; possible D gene TRBD1, 6 bases. The V end was cut by 7 bases, the J end by 1 base, with 13 bases between. The CDR3 covers 14 residues. The germline V gene has CDR1 MNHNS and CDR2 SASEGT. CDR3 in amino acids: CASIWDNHNYGYTF. Written as DNA, the CDR3 is TGTGCCAGCATTTGGGACAACCATAACTATGGCTACACCTTC.

The rearrangement uses TRBV19 and TRBJ1-5, with D perhaps TRBD1 (6 bases). Germline V lookup: CDR1 LNHDA, CDR2 SQIVND (reference sequence). Deletions cut 4 bases from V and 2 bases from J, with 12 bases between. The CDR3 is made up of 15 amino acids. The CDR3 bases are TGTGCCAGTAGTACGTGGACAGAAGGCAATCAGCCCCAGCATTTT. Translating gives CASSTWTEGNQPQHF.

The chain recombines TRBV30 with TRBJ2-1; D is unclear. The CDR3 spans 15 residues. V was pared by 2 bases and J by 5 bases, with 16 bases between. The germline CDR1 and CDR2 sequences are GTSNPN and SVGIG (reference sequence). In DNA form, the CDR3 reads TGTGCCTGGAGTACGGGTCAGCCTCCCAACAATGAGCAGTTCTTC. Encoded protein: CAWSTGQPPNNEQFF.

The chain links TRBV7-2 to TRBJ2-1; 10 positions agree with TRBD2. The CDR3 runs to 17 residues. Germline CDR1 is SGHTA and CDR2 is FQGNSA. Losses at the gene ends were 3 bases for V and 2 bases for J; bases not matched to a gene: 7. This chain's CDR3 is CASSLGPSGGAYNEQFF. In DNA, the CDR3 is TGTGCCAGCAGCTTGGGACCTAGCGGGGGAGCCTACAATGAGCAGTTCTTC.

The J gene is TRBJ2-3, the V gene TRBV12-5; 8 positions match TRBD1. The CDR3 is 17 residues long. Germline CDR1 is LGHNT and CDR2 is FRNRAP. The J segment lost 3 bases and the V segment lost 0 bases, leaving 8 bases of the junction unmatched. CDR3 coding DNA: TGTGCTAGTGGTTTGGTCCTGGGGCAGGGGGCAACAGATACGCAGTATTTT. Protein sequence: CASGLVLGQGATDTQYF.

CDR3 sequence reads: CASSLTSGNQETQYF. DNA of the CDR3: TGTGCCAGCAGCCTGACTAGCGGTAACCAAGAGACCCAGTACTTC. The chain joins TRBV5-8 to TRBJ2-5; 9 bases map to TRBD2. Trimming took 4 bases from V and 0 from J; bases not matched to a gene: 4. Germline assignment: CDR1 SGHTS and CDR2 YDEGEE. The CDR3 length is 15 residues.